This T cell receptor (beta chain) came from a study of blood T cell repertoires in COVID-19. Study summary: Both acute and convalescent COVID-19 samples were obtained from the United States, Italy and Spain.

CDR3 length: 14 residues. The V gene's germline CDR1 is MNHEY and CDR2 SVGAGI. Measured with immunoSEQ multiplex PCR; TCRdb has only the in-frame clones, and not every one. The sample lists roughly 29,000 clones, 83% occurring once. Turning to this clone: The junction shows a germline mismatch at one end, possibly a read error. Other DNA sequences from this sample encode an identical CDR3 as well.

The chain joins TRBV6-5 to TRBJ2-2; the D is unclear. The clonotype comes from a man between 65 and 85 years old with active COVID-19. The source material was peripheral blood. The CDR3 loop is CAIGSSTNTGELFF. The CDR3 bases are TGTGCCATCGGGTCCTCTACGAACACTGGGGAGCTGTTTTTT.